One sample yielded the 21 T cell receptor beta chains listed below, sequenced in a study of memory CD4+ T cells and cytomegalovirus serostatus. Libraries were prepared by immunoSEQ multiplex PCR; TCRdb keeps only in-frame clonotypes and omits some of them. The sample has roughly 48,000 clones, 65% to 85% seen once. The sort gate was single viable CD3+CD4+CD8-CD45RO+ cells for memory CD4+ T cells. Sequencing was carried out using memory CD4+ T cells from blood. These receptors all come from an adult in good health and CMV-seropositive.

V usage is TRBV5-5 and J usage is TRBJ1-1; no firm D call. The V end was cut by 4 bases, the J end by 0 bases, with 13 bases between. Germline V CDR1 and CDR2: SGHKS, YYEKEE (reference sequence). This CDR3 region has 15 residues. The CDR3 reads CASSQQPYMNTEAFF. The CDR3, as DNA: TGTGCCAGCAGCCAACAACCGTACATGAACACTGAAGCTTTCTTT.

For this clone: Different DNA sequences within this sample yield the same CDR3. This chain uses TRBV5-4 with TRBJ1-1; D possibly corresponds to TRBD1 (5 bases). Germline V gives CDR1 SGHNT, CDR2 YYREEE (reference sequence). The CDR3 length is 13 residues. V was shortened by 4 bases and J by 3 bases, with 10 bases between the two germline ends. CDR3 nucleotide sequence: TGTGCCAGCAGCCTGGGGGAATACACTGAAGCTTTCTTT. It encodes CASSLGEYTEAFF.

The chain couples TRBV9 to TRBJ1-1, with 7 bases lining up with TRBD1. V shed 4 bases and J 1 base; nucleotides not matched to a gene: 4. The CDR3 spans 14 residues. In germline, CDR1 is SGDLS, CDR2 YYNGEE. The CDR3 spells CASSSRDRNTEAFF. The CDR3 region has the DNA TGTGCCAGCAGCAGCCGGGACAGGAACACTGAAGCTTTCTTT.

The chain has TRBV6-6 and TRBJ1-4, with D uncertain. Germline CDR1 reads MNHNY; CDR2 reads SVGAGI (reference sequence). The V and J ends lost 7 bases and 5 bases respectively, with 14 bases between them. This CDR3 region has 14 residues. As DNA, the CDR3 is TGTGCCAGCATGAGGCAGGAGCCCAATGAAAAACTGTTTTTT. As protein: CASMRQEPNEKLFF.

The chain joins TRBV4-1 to TRBJ2-1, with 11 bases lining up with TRBD2. The CDR3 is 16 amino acids. Germline V gene lookup returns CDR1 MGHRA and CDR2 YSYEKL. Trimming took 3 bases from V and 4 from J; bases not matched to a gene: 5. CDR3 sequence reads: CASSHTSGGRYNEQFF. The CDR3 coding sequence is TGCGCCAGCAGCCACACTAGCGGGGGTAGGTACAATGAGCAGTTCTTC.

The rearrangement uses TRBV19 and TRBJ2-4; 9 nucleotides align to TRBD1. There are 13 residues in the CDR3. Per the germline V gene, CDR1 is LNHDA and CDR2 is SQIVND (reference sequence). The J segment lost 7 bases and the V segment lost 6 bases, leaving 4 bases of the junction unmatched. The CDR3 region has the DNA TGTGCCAGTAGACCGGACAGGGGTAACATTCAGTACTTC. Its translation is CASRPDRGNIQYF.

This clone appeared a single time. The chain carries TRBV19 and TRBJ2-5; D tentatively fits TRBD1 or TRBD2 (5 bases each). The length of the CDR3 is 14 residues. Germline CDR1 reads LNHDA; CDR2 reads SQIVND (reference sequence). V lost 3 bases and J 3 bases, leaving 11 bases between the germline ends. CDR3 DNA: TGTGCCAGTAGTATTCGGGGCAGGAAAGAGACCCAGTACTTC. Amino acids: CASSIRGRKETQYF.

The chain couples TRBV4-2 to TRBJ1-3, with D tentatively TRBD1 (5 bases). The CDR3 contains 16 residues. Germline CDR1 is LGHNA and CDR2 is YNFKEQ. V gave up 5 bases and J gave up 0 bases, with 14 bases separating them. The CDR3 DNA reads TGTGCCAGCAGCTCCTACGGGACGGACTCTGGAAACACCATATATTTT. This translates into CASSSYGTDSGNTIYF.

The chain employs TRBV6-5 and TRBJ2-7, with 9 bases aligning to TRBD2. CDR1 MNHEY and CDR2 SVGAGI come from the germline V gene. The CDR3 covers 15 residues. V dropped 2 bases and J dropped 2; count of bases not matched to a gene: 4. The CDR3 DNA reads as TGTGCCAGCAGTTACGAGCGGGGGGCCACCTACGAGCAGTACTTC. Residues: CASSYERGATYEQYF.

This clone has more than one count but fewer than ten. The chain uses TRBV6-4 and TRBJ1-3; 7 bases agree with TRBD1. This CDR3 spans 15 amino acids. After removal of 2 bases from V and 4 bases from J, the junction contained 5 bases not matched to a gene. Germline V gives CDR1 MRHNA, CDR2 SNTAGT. CDR3 sequence: CASSDPGTVGNTIYF. The DNA for the CDR3 is TGTGCCAGCAGTGACCCCGGGACAGTCGGAAACACCATATATTTT.

This chain links TRBV2 with TRBJ2-7, with 8 bases identical to TRBD2. This CDR3 is 15 amino acids long. CDR1 SNHLY and CDR2 FYNNEI come from the germline V gene. J was trimmed by 5 bases and V by 3 bases; bases with no gene match: 9. CDR3 sequence (DNA): TGTGCCAGCAGTGAGGAAATAGCGGGAATCCACGAGCAGTACTTC. It yields the protein CASSEEIAGIHEQYF.

The J gene is TRBJ2-1, the V gene TRBV19; TRBD2 might be the D (5 bases). V lost 10 bases to trimming and J lost 10 bases, with 23 bases between them. CDR3 length equals 14 residues. Germline CDR1 LNHDA, CDR2 SQIVND (reference sequence). CDR3 protein: CATRGEGPLWEQFF. In DNA, the CDR3 is TGTGCCACCCGGGGTGAGGGTCCCCTGTGGGAGCAGTTCTTC.

The rearrangement links TRBV7-2 to TRBJ2-3; D gene unclear. In germline, CDR1 is SGHTA, CDR2 FQGNSA. The V end lost 2 bases, the J end lost 1 base, and 10 bases lay between the germline ends. The CDR3 spans 15 residues. CDR3 coding DNA: TGTGCCAGCAGCTTAAGGAGAACCCGCACAGATACGCAGTATTTT. Encoded protein: CASSLRRTRTDTQYF.

The V and J genes are TRBV10-1 and TRBJ2-7; 8 bases align to TRBD1. V was pared by 3 bases and J by 3 bases, with 4 bases of the junction left unmatched. Per the germline V gene, CDR1 is WNHNN and CDR2 is SYGVQD (reference sequence). The CDR3 covers 14 residues. CDR3: CASSEDRGNYEQYF. DNA of the CDR3: TGCGCCAGCAGTGAAGACAGGGGAAACTACGAGCAGTACTTC.

The V gene is TRBV6-1, the J gene TRBJ1-1; no clear D gene. The ends were cut back, 10 bases at V and 3 bases at J, with 15 bases in the middle. Germline V gene sequence: CDR1 MNHNS, CDR2 SASEGT. The CDR3 consists of 13 residues. CDR3 sequence reads: CATTSGPDTEAFF. The CDR3 coding sequence is TGTGCCACCACTTCGGGCCCGGACACTGAAGCTTTCTTT.

The V call is TRBV7-6, the J call TRBJ2-7, with D possibly being TRBD2 (6 bases). The CDR3 runs 16 residues. V lost 5 bases and J 0 bases, leaving 17 bases between the germline ends. Germline-derived CDR1 and CDR2 are SGHVS and FNYEAQ. DNA of the CDR3: TGTGCCAGCAGCGAAACTCGAGGAGGGCGCTCCTACGAGCAGTACTTC. It specifies CASSETRGGRSYEQYF.

The chain is built from TRBV2 and TRBJ2-7; D unclear. Trimming left V 4 bases short and J 6 bases short, with 4 bases between. The CDR3 is 10 amino acids. The V gene's germline CDR1 is SNHLY and CDR2 FYNNEI. The CDR3 DNA reads as TGTGCCAGCAGTGTTTCCGAGCAGTACTTC. It encodes CASSVSEQYF.

The CDR3 sequence is CASSSGQGGNQPQHF. As DNA, the CDR3 is TGTGCCAGCAGCTCAGGACAGGGTGGCAATCAGCCCCAGCATTTT. The chain carries TRBV28 and TRBJ1-5, with 8 bases that match TRBD1. Germline CDR1 is MDHEN and CDR2 is SYDVKM. The CDR3 has 15 amino acids. Trimming at V came to 6 bases and at J to 2 bases, leaving 6 bases not matched to a gene.

The chain has TRBV6-1 and TRBJ2-7; 7 bases are a match to TRBD1. With V trimmed by 2 bases and J by 6 bases, 16 bases remained unmatched. Germline assignment: CDR1 MNHNS and CDR2 SASEGT. The CDR3 is made up of 17 amino acids. The CDR3 region is CASSERGQGTRGSEQYF. In DNA, the CDR3 is TGTGCCAGCAGTGAAAGGGGGCAGGGCACCCGAGGATCCGAGCAGTACTTC.

The chain joins TRBV28 to TRBJ2-1; D is unresolved. The CDR3 loop spans 10 amino acids. The germline V and J ends were trimmed by 8 bases and 4 bases, with 3 bases remaining between them. The germline V gene has CDR1 MDHEN and CDR2 SYDVKM. CDR3 in DNA: TGTGCCAGCGGATACAATGAGCAGTTCTTC. Its translation: CASGYNEQFF.

This CDR3 reads CASSFGTHYRRDSYEQYF. CDR3 nucleotides: TGTGCCAGCAGCTTTGGGACCCACTACAGGCGGGACTCCTACGAGCAGTACTTC. The rearrangement joins TRBV5-6 to TRBJ2-7, with D possibly TRBD2 on 6 matching bases. The V end lost 2 bases, the J end lost 0 bases, and 21 bases lay between the germline ends. This CDR3 contains 18 residues. Germline V CDR1 and CDR2: SGHDT, YYEEEE.